Listed here are 8 T cell receptor beta chains from one sample, sequenced in a study of control samples from healthy donors and cancer patients. TCRdb's table, derived via immunoSEQ multiplex PCR, lists solely in-frame clones and lacks some. The table has 400,000 to 500,000 clones, around 90% seen once. Sequenced material: PBMCs. These receptors were collected from a man aged 35 to 55 with head and neck cancer.

The V call is TRBV3-1 (or the pseudogene TRBV3-2), the J call TRBJ1-6; a possible D gene is TRBD1 (5 bases). The CDR3 is 15 residues long. The V end lost 0 bases, the J end lost 9 bases, and 12 bases lay between the germline ends. Per germline, CDR1 LGHDT and CDR2 YNNKEL (reference sequence). CDR3 sequence reads: CASSQDRQGGSPLHF. Here the CDR3 DNA reads TGTGCCAGCAGCCAAGATCGGCAGGGAGGTTCACCCCTCCACTTT.

This sequence joins TRBV28 and TRBJ2-1, with 11 bases aligning to TRBD2. CDR3 size: 17 residues. In germline, CDR1 is MDHEN, CDR2 SYDVKM. The J segment lost 4 bases and the V segment lost 5 bases, leaving 10 bases of the junction unmatched. The CDR3 region has the DNA TGTGCCAGCAGTCCTAGAGAGACTAGCGGGATGTACAATGAGCAGTTCTTC. It yields the protein CASSPRETSGMYNEQFF.

The chain combines TRBV7-3 with TRBJ2-3; 7 positions agree with TRBD2. This CDR3 has 15 amino acids. Losses at the gene ends were 8 bases for V and 3 bases for J; bases not matched to a gene: 11. The germline gives CDR1 SGHTA, CDR2 FQGTGA. CDR3 bases: TGTGCCAGCGGATTTCAGGCGGGAGAGACAGATACGCAGTATTTT. It is translated as CASGFQAGETDTQYF. The entire variable domain, with the rest obtained from reference TRBV7-3 and TRBJ2-3, is as follows: GAGVSQTPSNKVTEKGKYVELRCDPISGHTALYWYRQSLGQGPEFLIYFQGTGAADDSGLPNDRFFAVRPEGSVSTLKIQRTERGDSAVYLCASGFQAGETDTQYFGPGTRLTVL.

The rearrangement uses TRBV10-2 and TRBJ1-4; no reliable D call. V lost 8 bases and J 4 bases, leaving 8 bases between the germline ends. The length of the CDR3 is 12 residues. Looked up from germline, CDR1 is WSHSY and CDR2 is SAAADI. CDR3 sequence: CASGNLNEKLFF. In DNA, the CDR3 is TGCGCCAGCGGGAACCTTAATGAAAAACTGTTTTTT.

The count of this clone is one. The chain couples TRBV7-2 to TRBJ1-1; D possibly corresponds to TRBD1 (6 bases). V dropped 1 base and J dropped 0 bases, with 15 bases sitting between them. The CDR3 is made up of 17 amino acids. Germline loops: CDR1 SGHTA, CDR2 FQGNSA. Here the CDR3 DNA reads TGTGCCAGCAGCTTAGTACAGGGTTGGAACCTGAACACTGAAGCTTTCTTT. It specifies CASSLVQGWNLNTEAFF.

V gene TRBV28 combines with J gene TRBJ2-7; D remains ambiguous. The V end was cut by 10 bases, the J end by 0 bases, with 10 bases between. CDR1 and CDR2 (germline): MDHEN, SYDVKM. CDR3 size: 12 residues. The CDR3 is CATVADSYEQYF. The DNA for the CDR3 is TGTGCCACAGTAGCAGACTCCTACGAGCAGTACTTC.

The V gene is TRBV5-6, the J gene TRBJ2-7, with 7 bases matching TRBD1. CDR1 SGHDT and CDR2 YYEEEE come from the germline V gene. CDR3 size: 14 residues. The J segment lost 6 bases and the V segment lost 1 base, leaving 7 bases of the junction unmatched. CDR3 nucleotides: TGTGCCAGCAGCTTGTGGCAGGGGGTCCCCGAGCAGTACTTC. Protein sequence: CASSLWQGVPEQYF.

CDR3 loop: CASSLAAGAYEQYF. CDR3 nucleotides: TGTGCCAGCAGCCTAGCCGCAGGTGCCTACGAGCAGTACTTC. The chain uses TRBV14 and TRBJ2-7; D ambiguous. The CDR3 length is 14 residues. Germline lookup yields CDR1 SGHDN and CDR2 FVKESK. The germline V and J ends were trimmed by 4 bases and 2 bases, with 12 bases remaining between them.